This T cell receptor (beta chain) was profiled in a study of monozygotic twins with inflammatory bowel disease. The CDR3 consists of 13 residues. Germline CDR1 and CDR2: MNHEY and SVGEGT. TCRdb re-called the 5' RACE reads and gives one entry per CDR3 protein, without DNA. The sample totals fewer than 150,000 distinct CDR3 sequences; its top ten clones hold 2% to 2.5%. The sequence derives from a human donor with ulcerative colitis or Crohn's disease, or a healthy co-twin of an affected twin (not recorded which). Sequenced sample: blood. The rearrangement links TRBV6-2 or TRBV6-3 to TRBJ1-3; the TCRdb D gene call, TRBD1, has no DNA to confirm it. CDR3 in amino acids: CASGRGSGNTIYF.